This T cell receptor beta chain is drawn from a study of blood T cell repertoires in COVID-19. Study as a whole: The origin of the acute and convalescent COVID-19 samples was the United States, Italy and Spain. PBMCs, B-cell-depleted T cells, or T cells were the source of the cDNA or gDNA that made up the material.

CDR3 length: 11 residues. V was shortened by 7 bases and J by 7 bases, with 9 bases between the two germline ends. Germline CDR1 SGHRS, CDR2 YFSETQ. Authors' data handling: Nucleated cell number was recorded as an estimate derived from reference gene primer amplification. TCRdb's table, derived via immunoSEQ multiplex PCR, lists solely in-frame clones and lacks some. V and J calls and clone size are given by that table; D and trimming were obtained from the DNA. This sample has just over 65,000 clones, with roughly 90% found just once. The clonotype was recovered from a man between 25 and 39 years old with acute or convalescent COVID-19. Sample: peripheral blood. The J gene is TRBJ2-1, the V gene TRBV5-1, with a tentative D call TRBD2 (6 bases). As DNA, the CDR3 is TGCGCCAGCGGAGGGATAAATGAGCAGTTCTTC. Residues: CASGGINEQFF.